This TCR beta chain comes out of a study of cytomegalovirus exposure and HLA in healthy donors. Study summary: An earlier analysis found 120 million or so unique TCR beta sequences from around 180 million T cells. Study-level results: Follow-up analysis later connected one missense variant in DCLRE1C with trimming of TCR beta V- and J-genes. The Asian-associated ancestry cluster reportedly had fewer N-insertions than the approximately 670-donor mean in a later analysis.

Only one count was recorded for this clone. The antigen is unknown. Germline V gene sequence: CDR1 SGHRS, CDR2 YFSETQ. V dropped 0 bases and J dropped 8 bases, with 14 bases sitting between them. This CDR3 contains 15 residues. Donors sampled were nominally healthy, though unrecorded immune exposures were likely. The PCR had 60 Vbeta and 13 Jbeta primers. Repertoires were generated with immunoSEQ multiplex PCR, while TCRdb's copy carries only in-frame clones and drops some. The sample gives some 190,000 clones, more than 70% of which show up once; 1.5% to 2% is in the top ten. This receptor was identified in a man aged 40-50 years in good health and CMV-seropositive. The chain carries TRBV5-1 and TRBJ1-4; D perhaps matches TRBD1 (5 bases). Sequencing was performed on PBMCs. Here the CDR3 reads CASSLAWGLGEKLFF. The CDR3 nucleotides are TGCGCCAGCAGCTTGGCCTGGGGCCTCGGGGAAAAACTGTTTTTT.